This T cell receptor (beta chain) was captured by sequencing in a study of OX40 agonist ivuxolimab in advanced cancers. Study-level background: The eligibility criteria allowed prior anti-PD-1, anti-PD-L1 or anti-CTLA-4 therapy, and 40% had some. Partial responses were recorded for three patients, including one with hepatocellular carcinoma and two with cutaneous melanoma. Overall study results and limits: Some patients without response likewise showed low normalized clonal expansion. Relative to CD4+, CD8+ T cells held more expanded clones on average.

This CDR3 is built from 15 residues. The germline gives CDR1 MNHNS, CDR2 SASEGT. V lost 1 base to trimming and J lost 6 bases, with 13 bases between them. Sequencing used immunoSEQ multiplex PCR; TCRdb keeps in-frame clones, though not all of them. This sample has tens of thousands of clones, with approximately 87% found just once. With respect to this clone: The antigen is unknown.

The source of this sequence is an adult with an advanced solid tumor such as melanoma, head and neck, liver or kidney cancer. The sample was CD4+ or CD8+ T cells sorted from blood, taken in a trial of the OX40 agonist ivuxolimab. The chain couples TRBV6-1 to TRBJ2-4; no reliable D call. Written as DNA, the CDR3 is TGTGCCAGCAGTGAAGAGGCCAGGAATGGAAACATTCAGTACTTC. This encodes CASSEEARNGNIQYF.